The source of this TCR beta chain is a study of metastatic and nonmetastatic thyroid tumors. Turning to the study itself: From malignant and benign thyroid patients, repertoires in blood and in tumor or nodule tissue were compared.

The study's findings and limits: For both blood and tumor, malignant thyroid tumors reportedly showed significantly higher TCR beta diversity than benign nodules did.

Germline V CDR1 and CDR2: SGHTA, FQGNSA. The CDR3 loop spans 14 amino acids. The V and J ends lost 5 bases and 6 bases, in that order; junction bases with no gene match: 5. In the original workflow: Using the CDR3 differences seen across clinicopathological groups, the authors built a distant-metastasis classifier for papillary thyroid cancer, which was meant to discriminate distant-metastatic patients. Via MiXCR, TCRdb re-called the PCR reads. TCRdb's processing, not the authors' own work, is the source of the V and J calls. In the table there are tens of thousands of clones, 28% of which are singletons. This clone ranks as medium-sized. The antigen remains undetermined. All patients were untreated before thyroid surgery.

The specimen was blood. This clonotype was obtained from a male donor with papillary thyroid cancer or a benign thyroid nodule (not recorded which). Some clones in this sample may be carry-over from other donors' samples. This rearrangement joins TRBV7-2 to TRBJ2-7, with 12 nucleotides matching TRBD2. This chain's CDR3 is CASSARTSGAEQYF. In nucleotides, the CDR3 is TGTGCCAGCAGCGCACGGACTAGCGGGGCCGAGCAGTACTTC.